The 22 T cell receptor beta chains presented below share a single source sample, sequenced in a study of T-cell reconstitution after alpha-beta-depleted transplantation in children. The TCRbeta library incorporated unique molecular identifiers. Using its own MiXCR run on the PCR reads, TCRdb lists one record per CDR3 protein. Of fewer than 700,000 distinct CDR3 sequences listed, around 13% were seen once; the top ten hold about 2.2%. The sequenced sample was PBMCs, mostly from graft donor cells, obtained 360 days after TCRalphabeta/CD19-depleted stem cell transplant. Source of these receptors: a male patient younger than 18 who had a stem cell transplant for acute myeloid leukemia, so the T cells may come from the graft donor.

V is TRBV7-6 and J is TRBJ2-1; 8 bases align to TRBD1. The V and J ends lost 5 bases and 6 bases, in that order; junction bases with no gene match: 9. CDR1 SGHVS and CDR2 FNYEAQ come from the germline V gene. The CDR3 extends over 15 amino acids. The CDR3 spells CASSQDREFGNEQFF. The CDR3, as DNA: TGTGCCAGCAGCCAGGACAGGGAGTTCGGCAATGAGCAGTTCTTC. The full variable domain, its missing parts supplied by reference TRBV7-6 and TRBJ2-1, is GAGVSQSPRYKVTKRGQDVALRCDPISGHVSLYWYRQALGQGPEFLTYFNYEAQQDKSGLPNDRFSAERPEGSISTLTIQRTEQRDSAMYRCASSQDREFGNEQFFGPGTRLTVL.

Ten or more counts support this clonotype. The J gene is TRBJ2-3, the V gene TRBV12-3 or TRBV12-4; a possible D gene is TRBD2 (6 bases). V was pared by 4 bases and J by 3 bases, with 23 bases between. This CDR3 is built from 18 residues. The CDR3 loop is CASSSPGDGDGGTDTQYF. CDR3 DNA sequence: TGTGCCAGCAGTTCCCCCGGGGACGGGGATGGAGGGACAGATACGCAGTATTTT.

The table lists this clonotype with a few counts. The V call is TRBV20-1, the J call TRBJ2-7, with TRBD2 matching over 9 bases. The J segment lost 5 bases and the V segment lost 3 bases, leaving 11 bases of the junction unmatched. The CDR3 extends over 15 amino acids. Per germline, CDR1 DFQATT and CDR2 SNEGSKA (reference sequence). In nucleotides, the CDR3 is TGCAGTGCTAGGATCCCCGGGACTAGCCCCCACGAGCAGTACTTC. Amino acids: CSARIPGTSPHEQYF.

This clonotype occurred many times. The genes are TRBV7-2 and TRBJ2-1, with TRBD1 matching 9 bases. The V gene's germline CDR1 is SGHTA and CDR2 FQGNSA. Unmatched junction bases numbered 4, after V lost 10 bases and J lost 9 bases. This CDR3 region has 11 residues. The CDR3 sequence is CATGQGGEQFF. CDR3 coding DNA: TGTGCCACGGGACAGGGCGGTGAGCAGTTCTTC.

Only a few counts were recorded for this clonotype. The junction and the germline gene differ at one end; a read error may be behind it. The chain links TRBV5-1 to TRBJ2-4; no reliable D call. This CDR3 contains 13 residues. CDR1 and CDR2 (germline): SGHRS, YFSETQ. The CDR3 is CASSLEAKSIQYF. CDR3 nucleotide sequence: TGCGCCAGCAGCTTGGAAGCCAAAAGCATTCAGTACTTC.

The V and J genes are TRBV20-1 and TRBJ1-3; D is unresolved. The CDR3 spans 14 residues. The V end was cut by 6 bases, the J end by 1 base, with 13 bases between. Germline-derived CDR1 and CDR2 are DFQATT and SNEGSKA (reference sequence). The CDR3 sequence is CSAARSGSGNTIYF. The DNA of the CDR3 is TGCAGTGCCGCTAGGTCGGGATCTGGAAACACCATATATTTT.

The J gene is TRBJ1-4, the V gene TRBV28; no firm D call. V was shortened by 5 bases and J by 2 bases, with 9 bases between the two germline ends. CDR3 length equals 14 residues. Germline V lookup: CDR1 MDHEN, CDR2 SYDVKM. CDR3 protein: CASSRLGTNEKLFF. The CDR3 DNA follows: TGTGCCAGCAGTCGCCTAGGGACTAATGAAAAACTGTTTTTT.

The sample holds many counts of this clonotype. The chain joins TRBV25-1 to TRBJ2-1; D may match TRBD1 or TRBD2 (6 bases each). The CDR3 is 14 residues long. Germline V CDR1 and CDR2: MGHDK, SYGVNS. V was trimmed by 0 bases and J by 7 bases, leaving 10 bases between them. CDR3 region: CASSEYLGGNEQFF. The CDR3 DNA reads as TGTGCCAGCAGTGAATATCTAGGGGGGAATGAGCAGTTCTTC.

This clonotype turned up a few times. This chain uses TRBV5-6 with TRBJ1-1; D is undetermined. The germline gives CDR1 SGHDT, CDR2 YYEEEE. CDR3 length: 12 amino acids. With 2 bases removed from V and 1 base from J, the gap between germline ends came to 3 bases. This CDR3 reads CASSFQNTEAFF. The CDR3 nucleotides are TGTGCCAGCAGCTTCCAGAACACTGAAGCTTTCTTT.

The chain is built from TRBV5-6 and TRBJ2-3; D is uncertain. This CDR3 has 14 residues. Germline lookup yields CDR1 SGHDT and CDR2 YYEEEE. Trimming removed 3 bases from V and 4 bases from J, with 12 bases in between. CDR3 sequence: CASSSLNRADTQYF. The CDR3 bases are TGTGCCAGCAGCTCCCTGAACCGGGCAGATACGCAGTATTTT.

This chain links TRBV6-4 with TRBJ2-5, with a possible D match to TRBD2 (6 bases). The CDR3 is 11 amino acids. The germline CDR1 and CDR2 sequences are MRHNA and SNTAGT. V was trimmed by 8 bases and J by 7 bases, leaving 11 bases between them. CDR3 DNA sequence: TGTGCCAGCTGTAGGCGGGGGACCCAGTACTTC. This gives the protein CASCRRGTQYF.

The chain employs TRBV27 and TRBJ1-3; D is perhaps TRBD1 (5 bases). V gave up 5 bases and J gave up 4 bases, with 9 bases separating them. The CDR3 is 13 residues long. Germline V gene sequence: CDR1 MNHEY, CDR2 SMNVEV (reference sequence). The CDR3 reads CASSTTAGNTIYF. CDR3 nucleotide sequence: TGTGCCAGCAGTACGACAGCGGGAAACACCATATATTTT.

V gene TRBV5-5 combines with J gene TRBJ2-5, with 9 bases fitting TRBD2. The CDR3 consists of 15 residues. Germline CDR1 SGHKS, CDR2 YYEKEE (reference sequence). The J segment lost 5 bases and the V segment lost 1 base, leaving 6 bases of the junction unmatched. The CDR3 sequence is CASSLTSGWGETQYF. CDR3 in DNA: TGTGCCAGCAGCTTGACTAGCGGGTGGGGGGAGACCCAGTACTTC.

This clonotype was seen repeatedly, ten times or more. CDR3 DNA sequence: TGTGCCAGCAGCCAGGCCTGGGGTGCCGGGGAGCTGTTTTTT. Its translation is CASSQAWGAGELFF. V gene TRBV14 combines with J gene TRBJ2-2; D is unresolved. The CDR3 covers 14 residues. CDR1 and CDR2 (germline): SGHDN, FVKESK. V shed 3 bases and J shed 6 bases, with 11 bases lying between them.

This clonotype was observed a few times. The chain employs TRBV7-8 and TRBJ2-3; D ambiguous. Germline V CDR1 and CDR2: SGHVS, FQNEAQ. V lost 5 bases, J lost 9 bases, and 21 bases lay in between. This CDR3 is 15 amino acids long. The CDR3 sequence is CASSHGLKPLWTQYF. Written as DNA, the CDR3 is TGTGCCAGCAGCCACGGCCTCAAACCCCTATGGACGCAGTATTTT.

The chain links TRBV29-1 to TRBJ2-1; 7 positions match TRBD2. Germline values: CDR1 SQVTM, CDR2 ANQGSEA. The V and J ends lost 5 bases and 0 bases, in that order; junction bases with no gene match: 4. The CDR3 runs to 14 residues. The CDR3 sequence: CSVTGLGSYNEQFF. The CDR3 DNA is TGCAGCGTTACCGGACTAGGCTCCTACAATGAGCAGTTCTTC.

This clonotype was detected only a few times. This rearrangement joins TRBV9 to TRBJ2-1; D call uncertain. The CDR3 spans 15 residues. Germline loops: CDR1 SGDLS, CDR2 YYNGEE. Trimming removed 0 bases from V and 0 bases from J, with 7 bases in between. This CDR3 is CASSVGVSSYNEQFF. CDR3 nucleotides: TGTGCCAGCAGCGTAGGAGTCAGCTCCTACAATGAGCAGTTCTTC.

This clonotype has more than one count but fewer than ten. The J gene is TRBJ2-7, the V gene TRBV5-6; D unclear. Trimming removed 1 base from V and 5 bases from J, with 10 bases in between. Germline CDR1 SGHDT, CDR2 YYEEEE. The CDR3 has 13 residues. The CDR3 sequence: CASSLYPSDEQYF. CDR3 sequence (DNA): TGTGCCAGCAGCTTGTATCCATCGGACGAGCAGTACTTC.

This clonotype showed up many times. The chain links TRBV5-8 to TRBJ2-7; 10 positions agree with TRBD2. There are 17 residues in the CDR3. J was trimmed by 2 bases and V by 0 bases; bases with no gene match: 8. Germline V lookup: CDR1 SGHTS, CDR2 YDEGEE. CDR3 residues: CASSLASGTSDPYEQYF. The CDR3, as DNA: TGTGCCAGCAGCTTGGCTTCCGGGACTAGCGACCCCTACGAGCAGTACTTC.

This rearrangement joins TRBV7-6 to TRBJ2-7; 10 bases align to TRBD2. V gave up 5 bases and J gave up 4 bases; unmatched junction bases: 8. In germline, CDR1 is SGHVS, CDR2 FNYEAQ. The length of the CDR3 is 15 residues. The CDR3 DNA sequence: TGTGCCAGCAGCGCCCCTCGAGCGGGAGGGTACGAGCAGTACTTC. Translated, it gives CASSAPRAGGYEQYF.

V usage is TRBV11-2 and J usage is TRBJ2-3; D is perhaps TRBD2 (6 bases). This CDR3 has 15 amino acids. The germline V and J ends were trimmed by 1 base and 3 bases, with 11 bases remaining between them. Germline V CDR1 and CDR2: SGHAT, FQNNGV. CDR3 sequence: CASSLGAGRTDTQYF. CDR3 DNA: TGTGCCAGCAGCTTAGGGGCGGGACGGACAGATACGCAGTATTTT.

This clonotype was recorded at least ten times. V gene TRBV24-1 combines with J gene TRBJ2-1; 11 bases map to TRBD2. The CDR3 consists of 20 residues. Looked up from germline, CDR1 is KGHDR and CDR2 is SFDVKD. V lost 1 base to trimming and J lost 0 bases; unmatched junction nucleotides: 10. The CDR3 sequence is CATSDFRWLAGGHSYNEQFF. The CDR3 DNA is TGTGCCACCAGTGATTTTCGGTGGCTAGCGGGAGGCCACTCCTACAATGAGCAGTTCTTC.